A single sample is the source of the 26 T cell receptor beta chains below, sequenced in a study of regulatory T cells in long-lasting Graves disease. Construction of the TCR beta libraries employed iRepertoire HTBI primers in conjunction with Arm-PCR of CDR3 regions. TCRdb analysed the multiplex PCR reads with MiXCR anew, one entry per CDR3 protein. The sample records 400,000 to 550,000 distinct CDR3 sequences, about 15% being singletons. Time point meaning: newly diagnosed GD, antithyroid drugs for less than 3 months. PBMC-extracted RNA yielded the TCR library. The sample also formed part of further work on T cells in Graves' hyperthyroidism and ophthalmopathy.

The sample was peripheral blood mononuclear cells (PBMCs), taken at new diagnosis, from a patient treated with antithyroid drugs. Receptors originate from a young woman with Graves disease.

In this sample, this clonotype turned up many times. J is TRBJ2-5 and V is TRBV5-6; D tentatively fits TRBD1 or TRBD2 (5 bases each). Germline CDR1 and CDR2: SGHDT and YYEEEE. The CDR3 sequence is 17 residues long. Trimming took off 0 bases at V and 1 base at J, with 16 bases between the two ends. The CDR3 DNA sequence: TGTGCCAGCAGCTTGGGAGGGGCGGGCCGGACCCAAGAGACCCAGTACTTC. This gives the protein CASSLGGAGRTQETQYF.

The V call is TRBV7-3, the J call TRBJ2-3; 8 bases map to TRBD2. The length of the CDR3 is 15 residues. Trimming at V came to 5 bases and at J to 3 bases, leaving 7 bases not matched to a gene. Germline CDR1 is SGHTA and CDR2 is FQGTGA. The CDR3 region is CASSSIAGRTDTQYF. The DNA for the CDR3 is TGTGCCAGCAGCAGCATAGCGGGAAGGACAGATACGCAGTATTTT.

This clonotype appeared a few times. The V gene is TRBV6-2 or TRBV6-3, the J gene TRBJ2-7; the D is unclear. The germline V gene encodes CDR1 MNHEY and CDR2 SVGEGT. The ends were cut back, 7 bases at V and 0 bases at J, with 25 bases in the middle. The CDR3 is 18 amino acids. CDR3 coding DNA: TGTGCCAGCACCCCAGTGAGGTCCCTGGCGGAAGACTCCTACGAGCAGTACTTC. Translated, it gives CASTPVRSLAEDSYEQYF.

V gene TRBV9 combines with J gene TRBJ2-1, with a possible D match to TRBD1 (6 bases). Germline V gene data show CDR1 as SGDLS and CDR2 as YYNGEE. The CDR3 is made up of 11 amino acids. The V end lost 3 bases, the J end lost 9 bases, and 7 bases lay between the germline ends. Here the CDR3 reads CASSAGAEQFF. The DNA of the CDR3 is TGTGCCAGCAGCGCAGGGGCTGAGCAGTTCTTC.

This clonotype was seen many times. For the CDR3, the DNA is TGTGCCAGCAGCCAAGGTAGAGCAAACACTGAAGCTTTCTTT. This translates into CASSQGRANTEAFF. This sequence joins TRBV3-1 and TRBJ1-1; D gene ambiguous. Germline V lookup: CDR1 LGHDT, CDR2 YNNKEL (reference sequence). V shed 1 base and J shed 2 bases, with 8 bases lying between them. The CDR3 totals 14 residues.

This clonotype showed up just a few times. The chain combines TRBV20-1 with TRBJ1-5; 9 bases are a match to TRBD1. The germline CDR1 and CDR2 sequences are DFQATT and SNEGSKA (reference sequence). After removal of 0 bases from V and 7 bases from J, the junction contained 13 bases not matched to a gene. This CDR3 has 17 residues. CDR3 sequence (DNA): TGCAGTGCTAGAGATTATGGGGACAGGGTAGGGCGGCAGCCCCAGCATTTT. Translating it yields CSARDYGDRVGRQPQHF.

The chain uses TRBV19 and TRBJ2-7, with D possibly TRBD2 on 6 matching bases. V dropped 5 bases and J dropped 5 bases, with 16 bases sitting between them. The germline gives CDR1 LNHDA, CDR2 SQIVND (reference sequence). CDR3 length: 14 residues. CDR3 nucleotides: TGTGCCAGTAGTGCCGGGACTCTACCAGACGAGCAGTACTTC. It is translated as CASSAGTLPDEQYF.

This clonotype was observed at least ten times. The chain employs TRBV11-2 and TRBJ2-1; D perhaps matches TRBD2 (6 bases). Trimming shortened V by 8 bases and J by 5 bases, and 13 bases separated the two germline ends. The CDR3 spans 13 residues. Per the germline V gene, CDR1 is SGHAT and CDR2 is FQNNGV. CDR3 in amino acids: CASLLGLNNEQFF. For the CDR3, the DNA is TGTGCCAGCCTACTGGGACTTAACAATGAGCAGTTCTTC.

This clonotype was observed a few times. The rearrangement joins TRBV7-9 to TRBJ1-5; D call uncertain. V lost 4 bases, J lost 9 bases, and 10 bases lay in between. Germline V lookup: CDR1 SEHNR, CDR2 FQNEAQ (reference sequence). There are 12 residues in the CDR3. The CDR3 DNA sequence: TGTGCCAGCAGCTCCCCGCGGGGGCCCCAGCATTTT. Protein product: CASSSPRGPQHF.

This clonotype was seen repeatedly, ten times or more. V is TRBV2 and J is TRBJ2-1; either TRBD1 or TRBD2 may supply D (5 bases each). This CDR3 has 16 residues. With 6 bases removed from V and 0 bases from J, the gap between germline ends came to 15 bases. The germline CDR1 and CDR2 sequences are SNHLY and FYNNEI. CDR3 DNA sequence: TGTGCCAGCAGGACACGTTCAGGGAGCTCCTACAATGAGCAGTTCTTC. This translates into CASRTRSGSSYNEQFF.

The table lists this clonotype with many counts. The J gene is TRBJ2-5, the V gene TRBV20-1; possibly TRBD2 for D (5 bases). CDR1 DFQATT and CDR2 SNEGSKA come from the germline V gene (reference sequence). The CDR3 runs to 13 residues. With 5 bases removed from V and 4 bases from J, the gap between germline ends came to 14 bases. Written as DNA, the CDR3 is TGCAGTGCTCCCCTAGCTCATTTAGAGACCCAGTACTTC. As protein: CSAPLAHLETQYF.

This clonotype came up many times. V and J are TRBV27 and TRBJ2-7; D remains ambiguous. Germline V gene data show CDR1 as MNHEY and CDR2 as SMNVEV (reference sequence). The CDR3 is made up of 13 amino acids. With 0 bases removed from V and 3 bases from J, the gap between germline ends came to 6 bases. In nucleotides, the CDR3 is TGTGCCAGCAGTTTATCGCCGGGCTACGAGCAGTACTTC. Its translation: CASSLSPGYEQYF.

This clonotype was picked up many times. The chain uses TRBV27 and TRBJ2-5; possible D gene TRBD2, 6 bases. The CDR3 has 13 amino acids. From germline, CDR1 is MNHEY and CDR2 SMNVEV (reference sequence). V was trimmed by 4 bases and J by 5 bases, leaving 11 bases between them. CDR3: CASSSWGRETQYF. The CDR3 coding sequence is TGTGCCAGCAGTTCTTGGGGGAGGGAGACCCAGTACTTC.

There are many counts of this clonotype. The CDR3 nucleotides read TGTGCCAGCAGGATTAGCGGGAGAGGATCAAATGAGCAGTTCTTC. This encodes CASRISGRGSNEQFF. The chain links TRBV6-1 to TRBJ2-1; 9 bases line up with TRBD2. This CDR3 is 15 amino acids long. Germline V gives CDR1 MNHNS, CDR2 SASEGT. The ends lost 6 bases at V and 7 bases at J; junction bases unmatched: 10.

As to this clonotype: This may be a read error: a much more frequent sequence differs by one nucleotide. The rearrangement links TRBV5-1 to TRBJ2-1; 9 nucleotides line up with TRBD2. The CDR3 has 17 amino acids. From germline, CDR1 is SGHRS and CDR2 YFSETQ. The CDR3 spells CASSLTLAGTPYNGQFF. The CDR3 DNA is TGCGCCAGCAGCTTGACGCTAGCGGGGACCCCCTACAATGGGCAGTTCTTC.

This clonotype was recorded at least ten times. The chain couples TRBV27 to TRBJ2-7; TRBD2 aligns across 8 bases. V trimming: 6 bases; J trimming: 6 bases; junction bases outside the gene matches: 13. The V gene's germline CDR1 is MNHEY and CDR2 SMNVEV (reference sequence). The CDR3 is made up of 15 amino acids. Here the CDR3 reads CASSPPGLVGREQYF. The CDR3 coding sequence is TGTGCCAGCAGCCCGCCGGGACTAGTAGGACGCGAGCAGTACTTC.

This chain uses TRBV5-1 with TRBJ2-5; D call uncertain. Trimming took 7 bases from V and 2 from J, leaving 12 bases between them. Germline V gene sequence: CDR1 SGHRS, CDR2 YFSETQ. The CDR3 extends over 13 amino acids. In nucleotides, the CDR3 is TGCGCCAGCCAATTGATGCCTCAAGAGACCCAGTACTTC. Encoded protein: CASQLMPQETQYF. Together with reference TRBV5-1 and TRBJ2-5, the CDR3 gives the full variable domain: KAGVTQTPRYLIKTRGQQVTLSCSPISGHRSVSWYQQTPGQGLQFLFEYFSETQRNKGNFPGRFSGRQFSNSRSEMNVSTLELGDSALYLCASQLMPQETQYFGPGTRLLVL.

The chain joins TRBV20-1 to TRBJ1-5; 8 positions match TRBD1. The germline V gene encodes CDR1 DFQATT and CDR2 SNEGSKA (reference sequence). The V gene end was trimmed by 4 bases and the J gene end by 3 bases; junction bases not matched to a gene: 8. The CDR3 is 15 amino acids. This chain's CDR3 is CSANPVGQDNQPQHF. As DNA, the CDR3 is TGCAGTGCTAACCCCGTGGGACAGGACAATCAGCCCCAGCATTTT.

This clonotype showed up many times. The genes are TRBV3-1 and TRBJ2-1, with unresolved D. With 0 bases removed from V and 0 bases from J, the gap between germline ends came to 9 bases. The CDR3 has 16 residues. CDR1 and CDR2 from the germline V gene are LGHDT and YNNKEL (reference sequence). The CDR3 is CASSQDSVSSYNEQFF. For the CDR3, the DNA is TGTGCCAGCAGCCAAGATTCTGTTAGCTCCTACAATGAGCAGTTCTTC.

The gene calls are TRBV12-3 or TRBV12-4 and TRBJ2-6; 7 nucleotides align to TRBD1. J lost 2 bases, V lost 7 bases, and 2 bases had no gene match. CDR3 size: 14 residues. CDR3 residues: CASNRGPGANVLTF. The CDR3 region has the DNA TGTGCCAGCAATAGGGGGCCTGGGGCCAACGTCCTGACTTTC.

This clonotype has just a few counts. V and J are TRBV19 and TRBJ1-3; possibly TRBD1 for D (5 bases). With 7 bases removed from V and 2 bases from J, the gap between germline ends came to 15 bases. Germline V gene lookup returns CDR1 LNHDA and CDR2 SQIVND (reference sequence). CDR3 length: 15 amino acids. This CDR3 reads CASTRGGDPGNTIYF. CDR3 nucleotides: TGTGCCAGTACTCGGGGAGGGGACCCTGGAAACACCATATATTTT.

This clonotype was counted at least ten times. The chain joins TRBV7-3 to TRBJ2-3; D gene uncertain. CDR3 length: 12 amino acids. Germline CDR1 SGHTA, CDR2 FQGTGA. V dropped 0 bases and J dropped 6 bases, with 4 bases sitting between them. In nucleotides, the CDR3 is TGTGCCAGCAGCTTAACGGGGGATACGCAGTATTTT. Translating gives CASSLTGDTQYF. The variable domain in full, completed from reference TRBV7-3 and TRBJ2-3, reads GAGVSQTPSNKVTEKGKYVELRCDPISGHTALYWYRQSLGQGPEFLIYFQGTGAADDSGLPNDRFFAVRPEGSVSTLKIQRTERGDSAVYLCASSLTGDTQYFGPGTRLTVL.

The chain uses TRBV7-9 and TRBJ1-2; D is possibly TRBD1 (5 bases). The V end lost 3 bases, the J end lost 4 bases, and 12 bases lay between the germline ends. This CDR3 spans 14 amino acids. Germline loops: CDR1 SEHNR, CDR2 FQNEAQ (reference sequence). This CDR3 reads CASSFETGTYGYTF. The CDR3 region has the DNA TGTGCCAGCAGCTTTGAGACGGGGACCTATGGCTACACCTTC.

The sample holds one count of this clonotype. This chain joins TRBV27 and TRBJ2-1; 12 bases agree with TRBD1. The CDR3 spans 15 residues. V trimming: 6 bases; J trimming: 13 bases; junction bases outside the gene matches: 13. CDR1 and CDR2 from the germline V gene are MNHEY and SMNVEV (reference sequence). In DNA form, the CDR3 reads TGTGCCAGCAGAGGGACAGGGGGCATTGTGGAGACCCAGTTCTTC. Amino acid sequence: CASRGTGGIVETQFF.

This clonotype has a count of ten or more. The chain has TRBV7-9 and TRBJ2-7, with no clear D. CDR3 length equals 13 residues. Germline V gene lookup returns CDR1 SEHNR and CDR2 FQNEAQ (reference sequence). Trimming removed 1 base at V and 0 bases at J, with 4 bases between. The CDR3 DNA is TGTGCCAGCAGCTTAGATTACTCCTACGAGCAGTACTTC. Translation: CASSLDYSYEQYF.

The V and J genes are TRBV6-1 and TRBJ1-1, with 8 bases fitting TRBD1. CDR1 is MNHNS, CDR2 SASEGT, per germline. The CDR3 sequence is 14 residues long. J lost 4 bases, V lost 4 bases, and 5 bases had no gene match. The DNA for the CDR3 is TGTGCCAGCAGTGGCAGGGGGCGATTCACTGAAGCTTTCTTT. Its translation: CASSGRGRFTEAFF.